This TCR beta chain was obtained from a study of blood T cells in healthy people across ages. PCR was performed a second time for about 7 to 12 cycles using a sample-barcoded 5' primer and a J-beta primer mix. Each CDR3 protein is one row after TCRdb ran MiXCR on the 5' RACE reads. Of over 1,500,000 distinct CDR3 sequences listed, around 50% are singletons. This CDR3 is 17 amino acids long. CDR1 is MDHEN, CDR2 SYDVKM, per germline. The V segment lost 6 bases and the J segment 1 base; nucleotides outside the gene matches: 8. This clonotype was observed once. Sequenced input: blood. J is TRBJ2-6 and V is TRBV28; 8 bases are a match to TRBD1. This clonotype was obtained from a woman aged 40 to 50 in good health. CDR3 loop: CASRTPGGASGANVLTF. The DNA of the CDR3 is TGTGCCAGCAGGACACCAGGGGGCGCGTCTGGGGCCAACGTCCTGACTTTC.